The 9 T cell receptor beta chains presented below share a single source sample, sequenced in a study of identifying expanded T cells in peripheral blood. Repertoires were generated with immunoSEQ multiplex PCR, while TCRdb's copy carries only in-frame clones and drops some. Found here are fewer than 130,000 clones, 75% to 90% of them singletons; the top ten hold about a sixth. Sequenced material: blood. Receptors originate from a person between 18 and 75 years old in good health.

The CDR3 DNA is TGTGCCAGCAGTTACGGCATATCCGGACTTAACTATGGCTACACCTTC. Translated: CASSYGISGLNYGYTF. The genes are TRBV6-5 and TRBJ1-2, with no clear D. Trimming removed 2 bases from V and 1 base from J, with 14 bases in between. The germline gives CDR1 MNHEY, CDR2 SVGAGI. CDR3 length: 16 residues.

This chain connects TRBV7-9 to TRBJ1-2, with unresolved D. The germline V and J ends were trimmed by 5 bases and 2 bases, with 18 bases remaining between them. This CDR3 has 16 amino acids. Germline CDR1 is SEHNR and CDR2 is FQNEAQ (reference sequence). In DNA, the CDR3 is TGTGCCAGCAGCCCCCAGGACGCAACCCGAAACTATGGCTACACCTTC. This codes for CASSPQDATRNYGYTF.

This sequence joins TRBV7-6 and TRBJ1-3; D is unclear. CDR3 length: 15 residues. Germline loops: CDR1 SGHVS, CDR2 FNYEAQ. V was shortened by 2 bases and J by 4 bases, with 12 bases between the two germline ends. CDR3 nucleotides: TGTGCCAGCAGCTTATCGGCAGGTTGGGGAAACACCATATATTTT. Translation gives CASSLSAGWGNTIYF.

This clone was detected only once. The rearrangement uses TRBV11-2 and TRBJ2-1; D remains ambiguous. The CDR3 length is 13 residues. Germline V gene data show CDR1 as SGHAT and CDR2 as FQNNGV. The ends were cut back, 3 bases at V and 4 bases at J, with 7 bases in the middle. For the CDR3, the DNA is TGTGCCAGCAGCTTCGACGGGTACAATGAGCAGTTCTTC. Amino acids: CASSFDGYNEQFF. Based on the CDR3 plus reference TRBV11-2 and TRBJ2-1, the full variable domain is EAGVAQSPRYKIIEKRQSVAFWCNPISGHATLYWYQQILGQGPKLLIQFQNNGVVDDSQLPKDRFSAERLKGVDSTLKIQPAKLEDSAVYLCASSFDGYNEQFFGPGTRLTVL.

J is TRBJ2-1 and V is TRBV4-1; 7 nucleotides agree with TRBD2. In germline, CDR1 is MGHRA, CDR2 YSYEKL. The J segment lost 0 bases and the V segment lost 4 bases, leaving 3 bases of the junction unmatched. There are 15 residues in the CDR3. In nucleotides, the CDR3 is TGCGCCAGCAGCCTCCGGGGGGACTCCTACAATGAGCAGTTCTTC. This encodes CASSLRGDSYNEQFF.

The CDR3 loop reads CASSYGTGQETQYF. As DNA, the CDR3 is TGTGCCAGCAGCTACGGGACAGGACAAGAGACCCAGTACTTC. V is TRBV5-6 and J is TRBJ2-5; TRBD1 matches at 8 bases. After removal of 3 bases from V and 2 bases from J, the junction contained 3 bases not matched to a gene. In germline, CDR1 is SGHDT, CDR2 YYEEEE. The CDR3 length is 14 residues. Variable domain in full (rest from reference TRBV5-6 and TRBJ2-5): DAGVTQSPTHLIKTRGQQVTLRCSPKSGHDTVSWYQQALGQGPQFIFQYYEEEERQRGNFPDRFSGHQFPNYSSELNVNALLLGDSALYLCASSYGTGQETQYFGPGTRLLVL.

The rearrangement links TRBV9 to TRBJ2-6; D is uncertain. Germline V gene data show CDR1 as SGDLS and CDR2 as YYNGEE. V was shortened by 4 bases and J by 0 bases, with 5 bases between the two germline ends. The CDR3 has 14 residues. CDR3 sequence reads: CASSPGSGANVLTF. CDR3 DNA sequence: TGTGCCAGCAGCCCCGGCTCTGGGGCCAACGTCCTGACTTTC.

The CDR3 DNA sequence: TGTGCCAGCAGCTTAGTTTGGGACAGGGGAAAGACCCAGTACTTC. This translates into CASSLVWDRGKTQYF. V is TRBV11-2 and J is TRBJ2-5; 10 bases are a match to TRBD1. Germline CDR1 is SGHAT and CDR2 is FQNNGV. Losses at the gene ends were 1 base for V and 6 bases for J; bases not matched to a gene: 5. The CDR3 has 15 amino acids.

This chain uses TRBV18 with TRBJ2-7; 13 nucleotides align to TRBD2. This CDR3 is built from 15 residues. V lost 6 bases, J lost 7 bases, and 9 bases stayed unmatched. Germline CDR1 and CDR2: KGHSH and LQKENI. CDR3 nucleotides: TGTGCCAGCTCTCAACTAGCGGGGGGGCCTGGTGAGCAGTACTTC. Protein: CASSQLAGGPGEQYF.